A single T cell receptor beta chain is shown here with its context. This CDR3 contains 19 residues. V was pared by 1 base and J by 5 bases, with 13 bases of the junction left unmatched. Germline V gene data show CDR1 as SGDLS and CDR2 as YYNGEE. The data stem from a study of control samples from healthy donors and cancer patients. Data came from immunoSEQ multiplex PCR; TCRdb stores just in-frame clones and leaves some out. This table has about 150,000 clones, just under 95% appearing once. The receptor was isolated from a woman aged 40 to 50 in good health. The chain is built from TRBV9 and TRBJ2-5; 14 bases are shared with TRBD2. The specimen sequenced was blood. The CDR3: CASSVTVGTSGSREETQYF. The CDR3 region has the DNA TGTGCCAGCAGCGTAACCGTGGGGACTAGCGGGAGTAGGGAGGAGACCCAGTACTTC.